This TCR beta chain derives from a study of cytomegalovirus exposure and HLA in healthy donors. Whole-study results and caveats: According to reports, the classifier identified cytomegalovirus status with high specificity and sensitivity. Subsequent analysis of the 100 to 150 validation repertoires found a tendency for first-cohort TCR clusters to co-occur.

This clone was seen once. Its antigen remains unknown. This table comes from immunoSEQ multiplex PCR, and its TCRdb copy is limited to in-frame clones, with some not included. The sample has 120,000 or so clones, approximately 92% seen once; the top ten hold 0.95% to 1.3%. The CDR3 is made up of 17 amino acids. Germline assignment: CDR1 LNHNV and CDR2 YYDKDF (reference sequence). Trimming cost V 5 bases and J 4 bases; bases outside gene matches: 14. The source of this sequence is a young woman in good health and CMV-seronegative. This rearrangement joins TRBV15 to TRBJ1-2; 9 nucleotides align to TRBD1. The sequencing input was PBMCs. The CDR3 nucleotides are TGTGCCACCAGCCAAAGGTGGACGGGACAGGGATCCTATGGCTACACCTTC. As protein: CATSQRWTGQGSYGYTF.